What follows describes a single T cell receptor beta chain. Its specificity is not known. The data were taken from a study of T cell responses to AZD1222 COVID-19 vaccine. The CDR3 is 13 residues long. Germline assignment: CDR1 SGHDT and CDR2 YYEEEE. With 3 bases removed from V and 4 bases from J, the gap between germline ends came to 8 bases. General study findings and limits: The donor group comprised mostly white British people and more females; the analysis possibly underestimated clonal diversity. Of the AZD1222 recipients, only six or seven were seropositive at baseline.

Only in-frame clones appear in the TCRdb table, and some are missing; sequencing was by immunoSEQ multiplex PCR. The table has over 75,000 clones, approximately 90% seen once. The source material was peripheral blood, sampled on day 0 of AZD1222 vaccination. The V and J genes are TRBV5-6 and TRBJ1-3; D might be TRBD1 (5 bases). The TCR was taken from an adult in good health. The CDR3 sequence: CASSSGAGNTIYF. CDR3 bases: TGTGCCAGCAGCTCCGGGGCGGGAAACACCATATATTTT.